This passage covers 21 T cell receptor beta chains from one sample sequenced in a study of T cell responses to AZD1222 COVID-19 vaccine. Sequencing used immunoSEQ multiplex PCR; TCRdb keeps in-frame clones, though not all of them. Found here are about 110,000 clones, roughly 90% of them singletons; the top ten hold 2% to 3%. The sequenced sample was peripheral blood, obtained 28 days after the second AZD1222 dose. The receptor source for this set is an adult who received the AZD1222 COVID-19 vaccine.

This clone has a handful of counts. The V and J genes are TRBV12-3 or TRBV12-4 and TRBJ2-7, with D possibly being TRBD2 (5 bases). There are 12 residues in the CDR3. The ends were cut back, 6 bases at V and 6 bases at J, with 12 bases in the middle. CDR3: CASRGSFGEQYF. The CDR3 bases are TGTGCCAGCAGGGGGAGCTTCGGCGAGCAGTACTTC.

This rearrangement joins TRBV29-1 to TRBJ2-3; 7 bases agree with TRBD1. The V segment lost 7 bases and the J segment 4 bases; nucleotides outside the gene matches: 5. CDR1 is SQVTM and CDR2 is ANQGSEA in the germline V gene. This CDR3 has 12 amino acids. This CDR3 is CSATGVADTQYF. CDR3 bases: TGCAGCGCTACAGGGGTGGCAGATACGCAGTATTTT.

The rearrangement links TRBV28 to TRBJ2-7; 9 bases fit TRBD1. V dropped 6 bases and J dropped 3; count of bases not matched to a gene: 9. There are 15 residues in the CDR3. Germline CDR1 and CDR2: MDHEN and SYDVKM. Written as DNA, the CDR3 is TGTGCCAGCAGCCGAACCGGACAGGGGATCTACGAGCAGTACTTC. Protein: CASSRTGQGIYEQYF.

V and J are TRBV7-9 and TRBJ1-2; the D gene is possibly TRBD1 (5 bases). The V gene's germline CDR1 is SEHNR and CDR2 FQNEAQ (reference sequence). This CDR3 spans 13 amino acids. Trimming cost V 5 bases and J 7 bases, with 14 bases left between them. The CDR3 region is CASSPDEGAGYTF. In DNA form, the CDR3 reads TGTGCCAGCAGCCCCGATGAAGGGGCTGGCTACACCTTC.

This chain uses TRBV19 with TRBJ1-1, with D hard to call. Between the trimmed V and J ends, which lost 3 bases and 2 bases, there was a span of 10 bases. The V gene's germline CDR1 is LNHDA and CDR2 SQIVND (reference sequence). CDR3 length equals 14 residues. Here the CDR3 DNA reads TGTGCCAGTAGTATGAGGTGGGTCAACACTGAAGCTTTCTTT. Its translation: CASSMRWVNTEAFF.

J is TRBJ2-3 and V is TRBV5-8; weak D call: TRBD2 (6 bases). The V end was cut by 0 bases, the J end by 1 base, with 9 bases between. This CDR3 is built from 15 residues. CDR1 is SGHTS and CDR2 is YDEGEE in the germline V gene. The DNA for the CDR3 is TGTGCCAGCAGCTTGGGGCGGGGACGCACAGATACGCAGTATTTT. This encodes CASSLGRGRTDTQYF.

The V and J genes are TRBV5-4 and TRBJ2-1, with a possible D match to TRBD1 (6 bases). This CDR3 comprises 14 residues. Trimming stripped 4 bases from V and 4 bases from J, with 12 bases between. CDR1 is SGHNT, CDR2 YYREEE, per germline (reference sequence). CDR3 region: CASSRMTGYNEQFF. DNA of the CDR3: TGTGCCAGCAGCAGAATGACAGGTTACAATGAGCAGTTCTTC.

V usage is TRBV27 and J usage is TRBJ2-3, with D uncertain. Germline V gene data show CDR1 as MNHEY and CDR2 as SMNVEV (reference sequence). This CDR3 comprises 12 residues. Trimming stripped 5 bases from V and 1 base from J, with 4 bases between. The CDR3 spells CASSPRTDTQYF. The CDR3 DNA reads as TGTGCCAGCAGTCCCCGCACAGATACGCAGTATTTT.

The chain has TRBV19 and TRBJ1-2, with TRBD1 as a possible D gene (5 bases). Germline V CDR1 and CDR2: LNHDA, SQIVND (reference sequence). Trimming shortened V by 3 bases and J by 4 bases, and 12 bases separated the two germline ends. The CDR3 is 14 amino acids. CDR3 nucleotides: TGTGCCAGTAGTATTGGGGCAGTATCCTATGGCTACACCTTC. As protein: CASSIGAVSYGYTF.

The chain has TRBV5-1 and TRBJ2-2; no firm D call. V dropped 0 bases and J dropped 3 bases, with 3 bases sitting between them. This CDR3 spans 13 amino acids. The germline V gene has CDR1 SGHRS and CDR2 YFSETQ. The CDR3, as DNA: TGCGCCAGCAGCTTGGGAGACACCGGGGAGCTGTTTTTT. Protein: CASSLGDTGELFF.

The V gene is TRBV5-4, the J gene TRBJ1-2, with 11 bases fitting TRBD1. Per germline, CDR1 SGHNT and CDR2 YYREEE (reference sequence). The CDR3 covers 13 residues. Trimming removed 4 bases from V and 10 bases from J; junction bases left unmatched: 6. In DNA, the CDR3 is TGTGCCAGCAGCCAAGGACAGGGGGCTGACTACACCTTC. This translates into CASSQGQGADYTF.

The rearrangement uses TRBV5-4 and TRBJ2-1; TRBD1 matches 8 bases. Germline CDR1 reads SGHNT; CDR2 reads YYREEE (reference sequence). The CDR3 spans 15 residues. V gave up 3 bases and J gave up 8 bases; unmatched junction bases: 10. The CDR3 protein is CASSSPEQGADEQFF. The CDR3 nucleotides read TGTGCCAGCAGCTCCCCCGAGCAGGGGGCCGATGAGCAGTTCTTC. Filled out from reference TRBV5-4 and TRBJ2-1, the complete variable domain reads ETGVTQSPTHLIKTRGQQVTLRCSSQSGHNTVSWYQQALGQGPQFIFQYYREEENGRGNFPPRFSGLQFPNYSSELNVNALELDDSALYLCASSSPEQGADEQFFGPGTRLTVL.

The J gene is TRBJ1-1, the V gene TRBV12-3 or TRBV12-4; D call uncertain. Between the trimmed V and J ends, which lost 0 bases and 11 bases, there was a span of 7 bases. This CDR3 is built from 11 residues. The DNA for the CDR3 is TGTGCCAGCAGTTTAGCGGGGAAGGCTTTCTTT. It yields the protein CASSLAGKAFF.

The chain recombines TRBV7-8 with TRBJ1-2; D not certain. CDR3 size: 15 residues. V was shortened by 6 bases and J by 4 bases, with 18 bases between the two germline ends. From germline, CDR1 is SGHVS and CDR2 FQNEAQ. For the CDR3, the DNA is TGTGCCAGCAGATCGTTGGGAGCCGGTCGCTATGGCTACACCTTC. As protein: CASRSLGAGRYGYTF.

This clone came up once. CDR3 coding DNA: TGTGCCAGCAGACCTGGGGGTGTGAAGTCGCCCCTCCTTGGCTACACCTTC. It specifies CASRPGGVKSPLLGYTF. The V and J genes are TRBV28 and TRBJ1-2; D is perhaps TRBD1 (5 bases). Trimming left V 6 bases short and J 7 bases short, with 27 bases between. CDR3 length: 17 amino acids. Per the germline V gene, CDR1 is MDHEN and CDR2 is SYDVKM.

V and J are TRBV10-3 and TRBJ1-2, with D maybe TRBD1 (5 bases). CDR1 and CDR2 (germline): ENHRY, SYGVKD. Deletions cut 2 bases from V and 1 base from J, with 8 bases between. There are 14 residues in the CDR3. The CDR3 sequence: CAISERTHNYGYTF. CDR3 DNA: TGTGCCATCAGTGAGAGGACACATAACTATGGCTACACCTTC.

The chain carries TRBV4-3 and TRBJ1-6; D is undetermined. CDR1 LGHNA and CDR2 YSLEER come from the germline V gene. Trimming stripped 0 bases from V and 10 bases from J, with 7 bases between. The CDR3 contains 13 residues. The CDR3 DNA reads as TGCGCCAGCAGCCAAGATATCGCGTCACCCCTCCACTTT. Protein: CASSQDIASPLHF.

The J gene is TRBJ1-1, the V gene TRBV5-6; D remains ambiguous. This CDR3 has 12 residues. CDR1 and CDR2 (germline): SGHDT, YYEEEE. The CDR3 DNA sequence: TGTATATCAGGCGAAATGAACACTGAAGCTTTCTTT. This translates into CISGEMNTEAFF.

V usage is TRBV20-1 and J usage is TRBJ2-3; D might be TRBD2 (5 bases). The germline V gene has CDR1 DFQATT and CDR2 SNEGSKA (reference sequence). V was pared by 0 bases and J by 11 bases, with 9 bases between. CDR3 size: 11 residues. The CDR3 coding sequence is TGCAGTGCTAGAGAAGCGGTAGGGCAGTATTTT. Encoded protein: CSAREAVGQYF.

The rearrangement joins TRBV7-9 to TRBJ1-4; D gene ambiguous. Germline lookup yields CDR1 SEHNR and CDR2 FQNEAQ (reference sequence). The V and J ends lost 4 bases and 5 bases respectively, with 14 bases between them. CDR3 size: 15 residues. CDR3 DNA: TGTGCCAGCAGCTCCCCACAAACGGGAAATGAAAAACTGTTTTTT. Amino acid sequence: CASSSPQTGNEKLFF. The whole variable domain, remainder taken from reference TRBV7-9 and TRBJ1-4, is DTGVSQNPRHKITKRGQNVTFRCDPISEHNRLYWYRQTLGQGPEFLTYFQNEAQLEKSRLLSDRFSAERPKGSFSTLEIQRTEQGDSAMYLCASSSPQTGNEKLFFGSGTQLSVL.

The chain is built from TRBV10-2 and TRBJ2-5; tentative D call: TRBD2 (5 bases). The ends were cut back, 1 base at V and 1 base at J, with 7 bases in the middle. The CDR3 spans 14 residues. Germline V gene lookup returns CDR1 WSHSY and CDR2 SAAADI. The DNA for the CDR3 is TGCGCCAGCAGTGAGTTCGCGGGCCAAGAGACCCAGTACTTC. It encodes CASSEFAGQETQYF.